What follows are 17 T cell receptor beta chains derived from one specimen sequenced in a study of cytomegalovirus exposure and HLA in healthy donors. This PCR relied on a set of 60 Vbeta primers and 13 Jbeta primers. TCRdb keeps only in-frame clones here, not all; method: immunoSEQ multiplex PCR. The data show over 200,000 clones, with over 75% seen just once and 1% to 1.5% held by the top ten. Input material: PBMCs. Receptors originate from a human donor in good health.

This clone was seen just once. The rearrangement links TRBV14 to TRBJ2-7; perhaps TRBD1 as D (6 bases). The ends were cut back, 9 bases at V and 5 bases at J, with 20 bases in the middle. The CDR3 is 14 residues long. The germline V gene has CDR1 SGHDN and CDR2 FVKESK. The CDR3 DNA reads as TGTGCCAGTCAACCCTCAGGGGTACGGCACGAGCAGTACTTC. The encoded protein is CASQPSGVRHEQYF.

The rearrangement uses TRBV6-4 and TRBJ2-2; no clear D gene. Trimming took off 6 bases at V and 0 bases at J, with 5 bases between the two ends. The germline V gene has CDR1 MRHNA and CDR2 SNTAGT. The CDR3 sequence is 13 residues long. CDR3 amino acids: CASRAPNTGELFF. CDR3 bases: TGTGCCAGCAGGGCACCGAACACCGGGGAGCTGTTTTTT.

V and J are TRBV5-6 and TRBJ2-3; D gene unclear. Looked up from germline, CDR1 is SGHDT and CDR2 is YYEEEE. V lost 4 bases and J lost 0, with 15 bases in between. The CDR3 totals 16 residues. This CDR3 is CASSHPSGQSTDTQYF. The CDR3 nucleotides are TGTGCCAGCAGCCACCCGTCTGGCCAGAGCACAGATACGCAGTATTTT.

This chain uses TRBV29-1 with TRBJ2-7, with D possibly being TRBD2 (5 bases). In germline, CDR1 is SQVTM, CDR2 ANQGSEA. The CDR3 sequence is 12 residues long. The V end was cut by 0 bases, the J end by 4 bases, with 7 bases between. The CDR3 is CSVEDGGYEQYF. Written as DNA, the CDR3 is TGCAGCGTTGAAGATGGAGGTTACGAGCAGTACTTC.

The V call is TRBV5-1, the J call TRBJ2-7, with 10 bases aligning to TRBD2. This CDR3 has 15 amino acids. The germline gives CDR1 SGHRS, CDR2 YFSETQ. The V segment lost 2 bases and the J segment 3 bases; nucleotides outside the gene matches: 5. CDR3 coding DNA: TGCGCCAGCAGCTTAGCGGGAGGGGGGAACTACGAGCAGTACTTC. Translated: CASSLAGGGNYEQYF.

V is TRBV21-1 and J is TRBJ2-5; the table's D call, TRBD2, has no DNA check behind it. TRBV21-1 is described as a pseudogene. This CDR3 contains 17 residues. CDR3 sequence (DNA): TGTGCCAGCAGAAATGGGACTAGCGGGTTTTACGAAGAGACCCAGTACTTC. This translates into CASRNGTSGFYEETQYF.

The J gene is TRBJ1-5, the V gene TRBV2, with unresolved D. The V and J ends lost 1 base and 4 bases respectively, with 8 bases between them. Germline V gene sequence: CDR1 SNHLY, CDR2 FYNNEI. This CDR3 is built from 14 residues. The CDR3 bases are TGTGCCAGCAGTGAAGTTGAGGAAAATCAGCCCCAGCATTTT. Protein sequence: CASSEVEENQPQHF.

V and J are TRBV29-1 and TRBJ2-1; TRBD2 might be the D (5 bases). CDR1 is SQVTM, CDR2 ANQGSEA, per germline. The CDR3 totals 16 residues. V was pared by 1 base and J by 6 bases, with 19 bases between. CDR3 in amino acids: CSVEGYEGSVINEQFF. CDR3 DNA: TGCAGCGTTGAAGGGTACGAGGGTTCGGTTATCAATGAGCAGTTCTTC.

The CDR3, as DNA: TGTGCCAGCACCCTAAGTGGTGGCTACACCTTC. Translated, it gives CASTLSGGYTF. The gene calls are TRBV21-1 and TRBJ1-2. TRBV21-1 is a pseudogene. The CDR3 extends over 11 amino acids.

This clone has a single count. CDR3 sequence reads: CSVEAQDRSPRGYTF. CDR3 nucleotide sequence: TGCAGCGTTGAAGCCCAGGACAGGTCCCCTCGTGGCTACACCTTC. The chain carries TRBV29-1 and TRBJ1-2, with 7 bases fitting TRBD1. J gave up 7 bases and V 1 base, and 12 bases lay outside the gene matches. Germline V gene sequence: CDR1 SQVTM, CDR2 ANQGSEA. There are 15 residues in the CDR3.

In this sample, this clone turned up a few times. The chain uses TRBV7-9 and TRBJ1-1; D possibly corresponds to TRBD1 (5 bases). Trimming stripped 3 bases from V and 3 bases from J, with 11 bases between. This CDR3 has 14 amino acids. CDR1 and CDR2 (germline): SEHNR, FQNEAQ (reference sequence). CDR3 DNA: TGTGCCAGCAGCTTGCGGGGCTTGGACACTGAAGCTTTCTTT. It yields the protein CASSLRGLDTEAFF.

The chain joins TRBV7-9 to TRBJ2-4, with 10 bases aligning to TRBD1. The germline V gene encodes CDR1 SEHNR and CDR2 FQNEAQ (reference sequence). Unmatched junction bases numbered 6, after V lost 4 bases and J lost 0 bases. The CDR3 runs 17 residues. CDR3 sequence (DNA): TGTGCCAGCAGCTACGGACAGGGGGATCTAGCCAAAAACATTCAGTACTTC. Amino acid sequence: CASSYGQGDLAKNIQYF. The entire variable domain, with the rest obtained from reference TRBV7-9 and TRBJ2-4, is as follows: DTGVSQNPRHKITKRGQNVTFRCDPISEHNRLYWYRQTLGQGPEFLTYFQNEAQLEKSRLLSDRFSAERPKGSFSTLEIQRTEQGDSAMYLCASSYGQGDLAKNIQYFGAGTRLSVL.

The rearrangement joins TRBV6-1 to TRBJ1-2, with D perhaps TRBD1 (5 bases). The V and J ends lost 9 bases and 8 bases respectively, with 16 bases between them. Germline CDR1 and CDR2: MNHNS and SASEGT. The CDR3 length is 12 residues. The CDR3 nucleotides are TGTGCCAGTTCCACGTTGGGGCAAGGCTACACCTTC. Amino acid sequence: CASSTLGQGYTF.

CDR3 residues: CASSLGDASSGNTIYF. The CDR3 DNA is TGTGCCAGCTCACTGGGAGACGCAAGCTCTGGAAACACCATATATTTT. This sequence joins TRBV18 and TRBJ1-3; no clear D. Germline-derived CDR1 and CDR2 are KGHSH and LQKENI. V lost 4 bases to trimming and J lost 0 bases, with 13 bases between them. CDR3 length: 16 amino acids.

The CDR3 sequence is CASSKRTSGAETQYF. The CDR3 DNA reads as TGTGCCAGCAGCAAACGGACTAGCGGGGCCGAGACCCAGTACTTC. This chain uses TRBV13 with TRBJ2-5, with TRBD2 identical over 12 bases. Trimming at V came to 5 bases and at J to 5 bases, leaving 6 bases not matched to a gene. Per germline, CDR1 PRHDT and CDR2 FYEKMQ (reference sequence). This CDR3 region has 15 residues.

This rearrangement joins TRBV28 to TRBJ2-7, with 13 nucleotides matching TRBD2. V was pared by 5 bases and J by 2 bases, with 3 bases of the junction left unmatched. The V gene's germline CDR1 is MDHEN and CDR2 SYDVKM. The CDR3 covers 15 residues. The CDR3 DNA reads TGTGCCAGCAGTCGAGGACTAGCGGGGGCCTACGAGCAGTACTTC. Translating it yields CASSRGLAGAYEQYF.

This chain uses TRBV27 with TRBJ2-7; 10 nucleotides align to TRBD1. Germline loops: CDR1 MNHEY, CDR2 SMNVEV (reference sequence). With 5 bases clipped from V and 2 bases from J, the junction kept 6 bases outside the gene matches. This CDR3 contains 15 residues. CDR3 bases: TGTGCCAGCAGTCTTTGGGGACAGGGGACCTACGAGCAGTACTTC. Residues: CASSLWGQGTYEQYF.